This is a list of T cell receptor beta chains from one sample in a study of siplizumab effects on memory and regulatory T cells. The repertoire was sequenced with immunoSEQ multiplex PCR; TCRdb's copy has only in-frame clones and lacks some. Here the sample spans about 100,000 clones, 93% being singletons. The specimen was Tregs sorted from blood. The receptors come from a human donor in good health. The CDR3 runs from the conserved cysteine through the conserved F or W. The D gene is left open where the match is weak. Clone sizes are given selectively: once, few, many, or a class where the clone is expanded.

cdr3_nt: TGTGCCAGTAGTATAGACTCTAGCAATCAGCCCCAGCATTTT
cdr3_aa: CASSIDSSNQPQHF
v_call: TRBV19
j_call: TRBJ1-5
clone_size: NA
d_call: NA
cdr3_length: 14

cdr3_nt: TGTGCCACCAGCAGAGGAGGGAACACTGAAGCTTTCTTT
cdr3_aa: CATSRGGNTEAFF
v_call: TRBV15
j_call: TRBJ1-1
clone_size: NA
d_call: NA
cdr3_length: 13

cdr3_nt: TGTGCCAGCAGCTTGGTTGGGACAACCCAAGAGACCCAGTACTTC
cdr3_aa: CASSLVGTTQETQYF
v_call: TRBV5-5
j_call: TRBJ2-5
clone_size: NA
d_call: NA
cdr3_length: 15

cdr3_nt: TGTGCCAGCAGCTTATTACAGGGATCCTACAATGAGCAGTTCTTC
cdr3_aa: CASSLLQGSYNEQFF
v_call: TRBV11-2
j_call: TRBJ2-1
clone_size: NA
d_call: NA
cdr3_length: 15

cdr3_nt: TGTGCCAGCAGCGAATACACCGGGACAGGACATGACGAGCAGTACTTC
cdr3_aa: CASSEYTGTGHDEQYF
v_call: TRBV21-1
j_call: TRBJ2-7
clone_size: NA
d_call: NA
cdr3_length: 16

cdr3_nt: TGTGCCAGTAGTATATGGCAGGGGGCCAAAAACATTCAGTACTTC
cdr3_aa: CASSIWQGAKNIQYF
v_call: TRBV19
j_call: TRBJ2-4
clone_size: NA
d_call: NA
cdr3_length: 15

cdr3_nt: TGCGCCAGCCGAAAAAACACGCAGGGTGGCACTGAAGCTTTCTTT
cdr3_aa: CASRKNTQGGTEAFF
v_call: TRBV5-1
j_call: TRBJ1-1
clone_size: NA
d_call: NA
cdr3_length: 15

cdr3_nt: TGTGCCAGCAGCCCGCTCAGCGGGATATACGAGCAGTACTTC
cdr3_aa: CASSPLSGIYEQYF
v_call: TRBV5-6
j_call: TRBJ2-7
clone_size: NA
d_call: TRBD2
cdr3_length: 14

cdr3_nt: TGTGCCAGCAGCTACGGGACAGGGATATCTGAAGCTTTCTTT
cdr3_aa: CASSYGTGISEAFF
v_call: TRBV7-9
j_call: TRBJ1-1
clone_size: NA
d_call: TRBD1
cdr3_length: 14

cdr3_nt: TGTGCTAGTGGTCTAACCGGGACAGGGACCTACGAGCAGTACTTC
cdr3_aa: CASGLTGTGTYEQYF
v_call: TRBV12-5
j_call: TRBJ2-7
clone_size: NA
d_call: TRBD1
cdr3_length: 15

cdr3_nt: TGTGCCAGCTCACCACTCGGCGGGGGGGCCAGCTCCTACAATGAGCAGTTCTTC
cdr3_aa: CASSPLGGGASSYNEQFF
v_call: TRBV18
j_call: TRBJ2-1
clone_size: NA
d_call: TRBD2
cdr3_length: 18

cdr3_nt: TGTGCCAGCAGTTACTCGGGGCAGGGAGGTCAGCCCCAGCATTTT
cdr3_aa: CASSYSGQGGQPQHF
v_call: TRBV6-6
j_call: TRBJ1-5
clone_size: NA
d_call: NA
cdr3_length: 15

cdr3_nt: TGTGCCAGCTCACCAGGGATCCAAGACAGCCAAGCTTTCTTT
cdr3_aa: CASSPGIQDSQAFF
v_call: TRBV18
j_call: TRBJ1-1
clone_size: NA
d_call: NA
cdr3_length: 14

cdr3_nt: TGTGCCAGCAGTGTGACAGGGGTCGGTACTGAAGCTTTCTTT
cdr3_aa: CASSVTGVGTEAFF
v_call: TRBV2
j_call: TRBJ1-1
clone_size: NA
d_call: TRBD1
cdr3_length: 14

cdr3_nt: TGTGCCAGCAGTTACTTAACCTACAGGGGGGGCTTGGCTTTCTTT
cdr3_aa: CASSYLTYRGGLAFF
v_call: TRBV6-5
j_call: TRBJ1-1
clone_size: NA
d_call: TRBD1
cdr3_length: 15

cdr3_nt: TGCGCCAGCAGCTTGGACAGGGCGAACACAGATACGCAGTATTTT
cdr3_aa: CASSLDRANTDTQYF
v_call: TRBV5-1
j_call: TRBJ2-3
clone_size: NA
d_call: NA
cdr3_length: 15

cdr3_nt: TGCGCCAGCAGCTTGGGACAAATCTACGAGCAGTACTTC
cdr3_aa: CASSLGQIYEQYF
v_call: TRBV5-1
j_call: TRBJ2-7
clone_size: NA
d_call: NA
cdr3_length: 13

cdr3_nt: TGTGCCAGCAGTTTTTCGGGGGGGTCTGGAAACACCATATATTTT
cdr3_aa: CASSFSGGSGNTIYF
v_call: TRBV28
j_call: TRBJ1-3
clone_size: NA
d_call: NA
cdr3_length: 15

cdr3_nt: TGTGCCAGCAGTTTCGCGGGACAGGGTAATTCACCCCTCCACTTT
cdr3_aa: CASSFAGQGNSPLHF
v_call: TRBV27
j_call: TRBJ1-6
clone_size: NA
d_call: TRBD1
cdr3_length: 15

cdr3_nt: TGCAGCGTTGCCGGGAGGGGGGCGGTGGACACTGAAGCTTTCTTT
cdr3_aa: CSVAGRGAVDTEAFF
v_call: TRBV29-1
j_call: TRBJ1-1
clone_size: NA
d_call: NA
cdr3_length: 15

cdr3_nt: TGTGCCTGGAACAGGGAAGATTACTATGGCTACACCTTC
cdr3_aa: CAWNREDYYGYTF
v_call: TRBV30
j_call: TRBJ1-2
clone_size: NA
d_call: NA
cdr3_length: 13

cdr3_nt: TGTGCCAGCAGTTACAGGGAGAGCTCCTACAATGAGCAGTTCTTC
cdr3_aa: CASSYRESSYNEQFF
v_call: TRBV6-5
j_call: TRBJ2-1
clone_size: NA
d_call: NA
cdr3_length: 15

cdr3_nt: TGCGCCAGCAGCCAAGATTTGTCTGTGACAGGGCTCGTGACCTATGGCTACACCTTC
cdr3_aa: CASSQDLSVTGLVTYGYTF
v_call: TRBV4-3
j_call: TRBJ1-2
clone_size: NA
d_call: TRBD1
cdr3_length: 19

cdr3_nt: TGTGCCAGCAGTGAATACTCGTTTAGAGGGTCTGGGGCCAACGTCCTGACTTTC
cdr3_aa: CASSEYSFRGSGANVLTF
v_call: TRBV6-1
j_call: TRBJ2-6
clone_size: NA
d_call: NA
cdr3_length: 18

cdr3_nt: TGCGCCAGCAGCCAAGCTCCGGGGTTAGGAAACACCATATATTTT
cdr3_aa: CASSQAPGLGNTIYF
v_call: TRBV4-3
j_call: TRBJ1-3
clone_size: NA
d_call: NA
cdr3_length: 15

cdr3_nt: TGTGCCAGCGGAGACCCTAGCGACCAAGAGACCCAGTACTTC
cdr3_aa: CASGDPSDQETQYF
v_call: TRBV7-6
j_call: TRBJ2-5
clone_size: NA
d_call: NA
cdr3_length: 14

cdr3_nt: TGTGCCAGCAGTCGAGCGGGGGGGCCAGTTGTAGAGACCCAGTACTTC
cdr3_aa: CASSRAGGPVVETQYF
v_call: TRBV11-2
j_call: TRBJ2-5
clone_size: NA
d_call: TRBD2
cdr3_length: 16

cdr3_nt: TGTGCCACCAGCAGGCGGGGAAATCAGCCCCAGCATTTT
cdr3_aa: CATSRRGNQPQHF
v_call: TRBV15
j_call: TRBJ1-5
clone_size: NA
d_call: NA
cdr3_length: 13

cdr3_nt: TGTGCCAGCAGCGGAGGCCCAGGTTACGAGCAGTACTTC
cdr3_aa: CASSGGPGYEQYF
v_call: TRBV9
j_call: TRBJ2-7
clone_size: NA
d_call: NA
cdr3_length: 13

cdr3_nt: TGTGCCGGAACTCAGGGGGTCGGCTATGGCTACACCTTC
cdr3_aa: CAGTQGVGYGYTF
v_call: TRBV6-1
j_call: TRBJ1-2
clone_size: NA
d_call: TRBD1
cdr3_length: 13

cdr3_nt: TGTGCCAGTAGTAACATTCAGGCCGCGCTTAACTATGGCTACACCTTC
cdr3_aa: CASSNIQAALNYGYTF
v_call: TRBV19
j_call: TRBJ1-2
clone_size: NA
d_call: NA
cdr3_length: 16

cdr3_nt: TGTGCCAGCAGCGCCCTCGCTAGCGGGAGGGCCACCGGGGAGCTGTTTTTT
cdr3_aa: CASSALASGRATGELFF
v_call: TRBV9
j_call: TRBJ2-2
clone_size: few
d_call: TRBD2
cdr3_length: 17